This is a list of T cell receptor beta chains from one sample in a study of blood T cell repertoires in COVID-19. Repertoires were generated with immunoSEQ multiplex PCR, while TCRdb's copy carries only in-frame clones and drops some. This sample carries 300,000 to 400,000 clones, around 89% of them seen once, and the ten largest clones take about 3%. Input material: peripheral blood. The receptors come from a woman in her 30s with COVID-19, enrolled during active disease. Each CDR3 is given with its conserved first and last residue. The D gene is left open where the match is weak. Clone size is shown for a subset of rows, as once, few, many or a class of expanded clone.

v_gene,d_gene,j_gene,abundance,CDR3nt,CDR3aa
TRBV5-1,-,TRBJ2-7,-,TGCGCCAGCAGCTTGGAGGCGGGGCCGGCCTACGAGCAGTACTTC,CASSLEAGPAYEQYF
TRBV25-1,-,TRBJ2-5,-,TGTGCCAGCACCCACCGGGGGGCAGGAGAGTACCAAGAGACCCAGTACTTC,CASTHRGAGEYQETQYF
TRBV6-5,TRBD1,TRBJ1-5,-,TGTGCCAGCAGTTCCCAGGGGACAGGCAAGCATCAGCCCCAGCATTTT,CASSSQGTGKHQPQHF
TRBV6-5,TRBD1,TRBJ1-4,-,TGTGCCAGCAGAGGGACAGCAACTAATGAAAAACTGTTTTTT,CASRGTATNEKLFF
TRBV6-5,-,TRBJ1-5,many,TGTGCCAGCAGACTGTCGACAGGCCTGGATCAGCCCCAGCATTTT,CASRLSTGLDQPQHF
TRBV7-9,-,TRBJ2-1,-,TGTGCCAGCAGCTTAAGCTCGCAAGTCAATGAGCAGTTCTTC,CASSLSSQVNEQFF
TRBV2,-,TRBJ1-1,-,TGTGCCAGCAGATCCCAGGGGATCGCTGAAGCTTTCTTT,CASRSQGIAEAFF
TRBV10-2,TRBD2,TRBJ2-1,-,TGCGCCAGCAGTGAGACTAGCGGGGGGCCGGGGGAGCAGTTCTTC,CASSETSGGPGEQFF
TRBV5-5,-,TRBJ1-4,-,TGTGCCAGCAGCCTAGAAACAACTAATGAAAAACTGTTTTTT,CASSLETTNEKLFF
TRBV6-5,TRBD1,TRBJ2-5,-,TGTGCCAGCAGTCCTACAGGGGGCAGAGAGACCCAGTACTTC,CASSPTGGRETQYF
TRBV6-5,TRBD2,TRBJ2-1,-,TGTGCCAGCAGCAGACTAGCGGGAGACGACAATGAGCAGTTCTTC,CASSRLAGDDNEQFF
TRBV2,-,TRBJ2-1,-,TGTGCCAGCAGTGACAGCGGGTATTACAATGAGCAGTTCTTC,CASSDSGYYNEQFF
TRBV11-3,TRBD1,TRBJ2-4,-,TGTGCCAGCAGCTTAGGAGGGACAGGCTCCCTAGCGCGCATTCAGTACTTC,CASSLGGTGSLARIQYF
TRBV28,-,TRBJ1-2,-,TGTGCCAGCACCCTACTGCGGGGGACCAATCGAAACTATGGCTACACCTTC,CASTLLRGTNRNYGYTF
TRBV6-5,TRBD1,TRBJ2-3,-,TGTGCCAGCAGGCGGACAGGGTGGGTTGAGCCGCAGTATTTT,CASRRTGWVEPQYF
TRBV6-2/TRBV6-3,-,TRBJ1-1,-,TGTGCCAGCAGTTCCACTGTTCCCTACCCGGGACAAGGGCCGGGAGCTTTCTTT,CASSSTVPYPGQGPGAFF
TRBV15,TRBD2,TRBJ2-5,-,TGTGCCACCAGCAGAGATCCCAACGGGAGGGAAGAGACCCAGTACTTC,CATSRDPNGREETQYF
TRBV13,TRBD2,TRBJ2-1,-,TGTGCCAGCAGCCCCCGAGGACTAGCTCCTGGCGATGAGCAGTTCTTC,CASSPRGLAPGDEQFF
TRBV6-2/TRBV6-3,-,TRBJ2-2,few,TGTGCCAGCAGTTATAACCGACGAGGCGCCGGGGAGCTGTTTTTT,CASSYNRRGAGELFF
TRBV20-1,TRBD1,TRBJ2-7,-,TGCAGTGCTAGTAAGGACAGGGGTCACGAGCAGTACTTC,CSASKDRGHEQYF
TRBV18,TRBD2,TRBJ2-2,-,TGTGCCAGCTCACGACCGGGACTAGCGGCGAACACCGGGGAGCTGTTTTTT,CASSRPGLAANTGELFF
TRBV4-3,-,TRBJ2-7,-,TGCGCCAGCAGCCAAGGGCACAGGATCTACGAGCAGTACTTC,CASSQGHRIYEQYF
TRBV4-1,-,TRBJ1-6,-,TGCGCCAGCAGCCAAGTCCCAGGAGGGGAAGGGGTGGGGTCACCCCTCCACTTT,CASSQVPGGEGVGSPLHF
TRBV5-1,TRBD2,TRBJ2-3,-,TGCGCCAGCAGCTTGGCCGGGACTAGCGGGGGAGATACGCAGTATTTT,CASSLAGTSGGDTQYF
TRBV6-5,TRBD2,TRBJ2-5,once,TGTGCCAGCATGATGCAGCGGGGGCCCGGGTGGACCCAGTACTTC,CASMMQRGPGWTQYF
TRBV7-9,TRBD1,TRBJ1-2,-,TGTGCCAGCAGCTCAAACGGACAGGACCGTTGGGGCTACACCTTC,CASSSNGQDRWGYTF
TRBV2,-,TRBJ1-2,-,TGTGCCAGCCGTCGGCAGGTTGAGGGCTACACCTTC,CASRRQVEGYTF
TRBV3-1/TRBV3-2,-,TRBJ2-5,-,TGTGCCAGCAGCCAAATGTTTGGGCCCCAAGAGACCCAGTACTTC,CASSQMFGPQETQYF
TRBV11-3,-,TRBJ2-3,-,TGTGCCAGCAACTCAAACCCAGGAGGAGTCGGCACAGATACGCAGTATTTT,CASNSNPGGVGTDTQYF
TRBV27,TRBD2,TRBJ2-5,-,TGTGCCAGCAGTTTCTCTCCCCTAGCGGACCAAGAGACCCAGTACTTC,CASSFSPLADQETQYF
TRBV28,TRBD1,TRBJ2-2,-,TGTGCCAGCAGTTTTCCGGTTCCGCGCCGGGACAGGGGGAACACCGGGGAGCTGTTTTTT,CASSFPVPRRDRGNTGELFF
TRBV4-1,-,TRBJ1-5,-,TGCGCCAGCAGCCAAGATCCCCGGGGGGATTACGGCAATCAGCCCCAGCATTTT,CASSQDPRGDYGNQPQHF
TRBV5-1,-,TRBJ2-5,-,TGCGCCAGCAGCTTGGATCCATCCCGGGAGACCCAGTACTTC,CASSLDPSRETQYF
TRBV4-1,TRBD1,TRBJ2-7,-,TGCGCCAGCAGCCTCCCTCCGGGACAGGGGGCGCACGAGCAGTACTTC,CASSLPPGQGAHEQYF
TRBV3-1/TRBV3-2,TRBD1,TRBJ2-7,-,TGTGCCAGCAGCCAAGTGCTTTTACAGGGGGAAGGGGCCTACGAGCAGTACTTC,CASSQVLLQGEGAYEQYF
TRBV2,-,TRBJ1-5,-,TGTGCCAGCAGGGGGGGCGGGGGAAGCAATCAGCCCCAGCATTTT,CASRGGGGSNQPQHF
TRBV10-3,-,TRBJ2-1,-,TGTGCCATTAATAGCAGGGCCGTTGAGAATGAGCAGTTCTTC,CAINSRAVENEQFF
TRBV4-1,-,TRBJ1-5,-,TGCGCCAGCAGCCAAGATAGCGCAGTCAATCAGCCCCAGCATTTT,CASSQDSAVNQPQHF
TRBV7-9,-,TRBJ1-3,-,TGTGCCAGCAGCTCAGGGACAAGAAACACCATATATTTT,CASSSGTRNTIYF
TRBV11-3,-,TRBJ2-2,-,TGTGCCAGCAGCCCCCCCCAGGGGTTCCCTGGGGAGCTGTTTTTT,CASSPPQGFPGELFF